This TCR beta chain comes out of a study of prognosis after radiotherapy for stage I lung cancer. Amplification of TCR beta CDR3 from genomic DNA used two-round multiplex PCR. First-round PCR employed TRBV- and TRBJ-specific primers for each gene. From the multiplex PCR reads, TCRdb called clonotypes with MiXCR, one entry per CDR3 protein. The table lists about 14,000 distinct CDR3 sequences, 25% to 35% of them singletons. Sample share makes this clonotype medium-sized. CDR3 length: 16 residues. Germline trimming cut 0 bases from V and 4 bases from J; bases unmatched to any gene: 7. The germline CDR1 and CDR2 sequences are SGDLS and YYNGEE.

J is TRBJ2-1 and V is TRBV9, with 7 bases identical to TRBD2. The clonotype originates from a donor aged 50 or older with non-small cell lung cancer. The sample consisted of PBMCs, taken before or after stereotactic body radiation therapy (not recorded which). The CDR3 bases are TGTGCCAGCAGCGTAGGTGGGAGGGCCAATTACAATGAGCAGTTCTTC. The encoded protein is CASSVGGRANYNEQFF.